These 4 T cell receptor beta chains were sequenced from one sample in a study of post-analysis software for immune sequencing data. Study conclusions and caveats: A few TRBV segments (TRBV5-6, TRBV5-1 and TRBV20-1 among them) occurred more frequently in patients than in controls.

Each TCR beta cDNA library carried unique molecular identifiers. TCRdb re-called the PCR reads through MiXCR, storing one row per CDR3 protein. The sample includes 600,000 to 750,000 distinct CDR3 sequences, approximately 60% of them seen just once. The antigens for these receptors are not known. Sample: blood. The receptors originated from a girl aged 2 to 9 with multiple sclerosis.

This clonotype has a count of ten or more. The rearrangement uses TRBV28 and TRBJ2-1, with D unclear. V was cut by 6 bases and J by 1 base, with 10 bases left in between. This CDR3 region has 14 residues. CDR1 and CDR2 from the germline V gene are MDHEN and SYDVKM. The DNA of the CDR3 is TGTGCCAGCAGCTTAGGCAGGTCCTACAATGAGCAGTTCTTC. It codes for CASSLGRSYNEQFF.

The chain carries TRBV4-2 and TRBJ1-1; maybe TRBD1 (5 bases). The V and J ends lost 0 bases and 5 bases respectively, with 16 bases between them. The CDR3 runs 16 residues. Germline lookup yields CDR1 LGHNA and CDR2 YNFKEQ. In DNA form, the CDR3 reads TGTGCCAGCAGCCAAGACGGGCGCGGGGGTTGGACTGAAGCTTTCTTT. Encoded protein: CASSQDGRGGWTEAFF.

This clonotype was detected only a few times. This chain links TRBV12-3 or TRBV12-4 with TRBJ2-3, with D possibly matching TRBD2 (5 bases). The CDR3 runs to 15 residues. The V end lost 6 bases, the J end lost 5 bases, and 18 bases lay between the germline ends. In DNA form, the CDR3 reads TGTGCCAGCAGCCCCCTGATACGGGGTATAGATACGCAGTATTTT. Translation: CASSPLIRGIDTQYF.

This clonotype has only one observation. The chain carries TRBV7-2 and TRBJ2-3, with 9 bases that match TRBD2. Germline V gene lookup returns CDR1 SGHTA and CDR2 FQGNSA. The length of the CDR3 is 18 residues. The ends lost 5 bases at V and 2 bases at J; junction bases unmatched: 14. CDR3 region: CASSHRGSGGSATDTQYF. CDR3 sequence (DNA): TGTGCCAGCAGCCATCGCGGTAGCGGGGGCTCGGCCACAGATACGCAGTATTTT.